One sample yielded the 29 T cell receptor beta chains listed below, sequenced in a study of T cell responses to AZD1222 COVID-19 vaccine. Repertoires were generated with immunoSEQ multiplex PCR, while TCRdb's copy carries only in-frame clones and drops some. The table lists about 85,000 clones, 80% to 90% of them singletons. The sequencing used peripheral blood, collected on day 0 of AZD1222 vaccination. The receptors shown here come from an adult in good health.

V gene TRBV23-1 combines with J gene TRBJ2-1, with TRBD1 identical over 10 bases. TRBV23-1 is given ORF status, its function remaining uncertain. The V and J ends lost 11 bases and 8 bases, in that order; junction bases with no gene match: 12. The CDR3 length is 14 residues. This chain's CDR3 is CAGLRDRGRDEQFF. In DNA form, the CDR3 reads TGCGCCGGTCTACGGGACAGGGGACGGGATGAGCAGTTCTTC.

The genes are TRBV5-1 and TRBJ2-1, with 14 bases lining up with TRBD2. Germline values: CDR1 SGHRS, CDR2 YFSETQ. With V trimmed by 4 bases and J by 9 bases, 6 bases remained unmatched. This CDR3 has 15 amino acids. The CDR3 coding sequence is TGCGCCAGCAGCGCGGGACTAGCGGGAGTCAGTGAGCAGTTCTTC. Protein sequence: CASSAGLAGVSEQFF.

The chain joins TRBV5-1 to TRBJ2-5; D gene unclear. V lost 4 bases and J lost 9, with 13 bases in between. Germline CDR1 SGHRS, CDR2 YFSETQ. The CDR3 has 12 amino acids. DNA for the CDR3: TGCGCCAGCAGCCAACTCCCTGAGGCCCAGTACTTC. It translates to CASSQLPEAQYF.

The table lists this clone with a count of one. CDR3 in amino acids: CASSERHEQYF. The CDR3 DNA reads as TGTGCCAGCAGTGAACGCCACGAGCAGTACTTC. This chain connects TRBV2 to TRBJ2-7; D remains unclear. The CDR3 contains 11 residues. With 2 bases removed from V and 5 bases from J, the gap between germline ends came to 4 bases. The germline CDR1 and CDR2 sequences are SNHLY and FYNNEI.

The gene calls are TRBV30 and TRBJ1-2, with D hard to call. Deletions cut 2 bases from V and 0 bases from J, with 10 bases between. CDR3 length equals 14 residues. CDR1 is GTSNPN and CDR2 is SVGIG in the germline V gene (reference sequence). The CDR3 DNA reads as TGTGCCTGGAGTTCCGTGTACTCTAACTATGGCTACACCTTC. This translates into CAWSSVYSNYGYTF.

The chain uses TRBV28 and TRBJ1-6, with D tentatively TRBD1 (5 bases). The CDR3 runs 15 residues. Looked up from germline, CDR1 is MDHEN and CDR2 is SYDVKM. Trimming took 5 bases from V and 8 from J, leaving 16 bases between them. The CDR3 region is CASSPNGRGDSPLHF. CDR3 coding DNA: TGTGCCAGCAGTCCGAATGGGAGGGGCGATTCACCCCTCCACTTT.

This CDR3 is CASSKGAGRRLNTEAFF. In nucleotides, the CDR3 is TGTGCCAGCAGCAAAGGAGCAGGGCGGCGGTTGAACACTGAAGCTTTCTTT. The genes are TRBV21-1 and TRBJ1-1; TRBD1, the table's D call, was not compared with the DNA. TRBV21-1 is annotated as a pseudogene. This CDR3 is 17 amino acids long.

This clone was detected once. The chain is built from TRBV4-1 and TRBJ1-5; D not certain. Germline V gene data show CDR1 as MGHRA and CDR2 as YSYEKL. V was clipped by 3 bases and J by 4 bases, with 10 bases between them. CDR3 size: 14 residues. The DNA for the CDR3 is TGCGCCAGCAGCCATCGACTCAAGAATCAGCCCCAGCATTTT. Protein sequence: CASSHRLKNQPQHF.

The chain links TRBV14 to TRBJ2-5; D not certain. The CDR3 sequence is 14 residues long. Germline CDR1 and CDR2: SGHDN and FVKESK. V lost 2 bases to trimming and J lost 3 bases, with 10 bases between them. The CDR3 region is CASSQRNREETQYF. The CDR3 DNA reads TGTGCCAGCAGCCAACGTAACAGAGAAGAGACCCAGTACTTC.

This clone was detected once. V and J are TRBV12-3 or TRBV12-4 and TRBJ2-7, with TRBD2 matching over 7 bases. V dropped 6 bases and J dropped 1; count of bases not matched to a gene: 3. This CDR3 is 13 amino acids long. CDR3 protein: CASRMGGSYEQYF. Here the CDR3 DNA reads TGTGCCAGCAGGATGGGGGGGTCCTACGAGCAGTACTTC.

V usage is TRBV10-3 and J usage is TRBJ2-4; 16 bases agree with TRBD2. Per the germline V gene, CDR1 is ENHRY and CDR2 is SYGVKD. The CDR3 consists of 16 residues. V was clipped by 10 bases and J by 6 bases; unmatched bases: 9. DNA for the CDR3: TGTGCCACTTCTGGGACTAGCGGGAGGGCCGCAAACATTCAGTACTTC. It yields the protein CATSGTSGRAANIQYF.

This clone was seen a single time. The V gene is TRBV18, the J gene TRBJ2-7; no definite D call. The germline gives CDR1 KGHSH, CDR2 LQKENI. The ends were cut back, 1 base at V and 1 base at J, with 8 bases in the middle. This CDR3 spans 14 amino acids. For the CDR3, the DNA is TGTGCCAGCTCACCACGCCAGTTATCCTACGAGCAGTACTTC. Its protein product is CASSPRQLSYEQYF.

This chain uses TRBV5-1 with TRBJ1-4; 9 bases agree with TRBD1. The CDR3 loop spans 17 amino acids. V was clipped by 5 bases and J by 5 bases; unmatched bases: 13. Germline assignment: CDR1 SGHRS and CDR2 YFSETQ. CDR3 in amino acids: CASRTMKQGARNEKLFF. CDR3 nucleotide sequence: TGCGCCAGCAGGACCATGAAACAGGGGGCGCGCAATGAAAAACTGTTTTTT. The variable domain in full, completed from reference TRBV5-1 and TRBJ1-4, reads KAGVTQTPRYLIKTRGQQVTLSCSPISGHRSVSWYQQTPGQGLQFLFEYFSETQRNKGNFPGRFSGRQFSNSRSEMNVSTLELGDSALYLCASRTMKQGARNEKLFFGSGTQLSVL.

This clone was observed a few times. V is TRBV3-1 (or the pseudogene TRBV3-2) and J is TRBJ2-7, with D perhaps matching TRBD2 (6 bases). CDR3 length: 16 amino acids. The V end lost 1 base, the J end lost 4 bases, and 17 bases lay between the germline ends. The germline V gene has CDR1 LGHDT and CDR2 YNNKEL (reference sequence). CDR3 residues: CASSQVGDWNLYEQYF. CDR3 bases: TGTGCCAGCAGCCAAGTGGGGGACTGGAACTTGTACGAGCAGTACTTC.

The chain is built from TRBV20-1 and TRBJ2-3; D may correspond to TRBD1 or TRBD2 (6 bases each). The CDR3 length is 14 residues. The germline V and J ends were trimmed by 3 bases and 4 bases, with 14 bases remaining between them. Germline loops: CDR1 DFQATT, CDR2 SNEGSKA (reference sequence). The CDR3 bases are TGCAGTGCTAGTGTGAGGGGGGCATCAGATACGCAGTATTTT. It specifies CSASVRGASDTQYF.

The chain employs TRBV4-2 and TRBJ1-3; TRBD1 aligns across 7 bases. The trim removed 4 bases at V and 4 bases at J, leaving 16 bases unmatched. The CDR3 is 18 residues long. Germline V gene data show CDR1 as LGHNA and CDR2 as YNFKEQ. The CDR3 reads CASSPINRGRSAGNTIYF. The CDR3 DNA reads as TGTGCCAGCAGCCCAATAAACAGGGGACGTTCGGCCGGAAACACCATATATTTT.

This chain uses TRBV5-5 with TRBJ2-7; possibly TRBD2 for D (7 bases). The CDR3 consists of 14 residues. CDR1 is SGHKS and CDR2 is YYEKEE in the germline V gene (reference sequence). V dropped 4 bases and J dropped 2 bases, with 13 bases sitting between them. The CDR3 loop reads CASSNSGGPYEQYF. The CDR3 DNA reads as TGTGCCAGCAGCAATTCGGGGGGCCCCTACGAGCAGTACTTC.

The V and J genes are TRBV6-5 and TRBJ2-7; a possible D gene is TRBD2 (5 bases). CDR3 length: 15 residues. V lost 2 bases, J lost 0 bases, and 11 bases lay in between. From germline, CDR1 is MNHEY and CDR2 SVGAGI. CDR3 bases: TGTGCCAGCAGTTACCCCACGGGGAGCTCCTACGAGCAGTACTTC. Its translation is CASSYPTGSSYEQYF.

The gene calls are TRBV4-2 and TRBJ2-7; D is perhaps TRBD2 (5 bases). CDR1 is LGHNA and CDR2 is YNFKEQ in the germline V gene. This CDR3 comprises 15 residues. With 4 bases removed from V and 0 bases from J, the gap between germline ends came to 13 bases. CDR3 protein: CASSLIVRDSYEQYF. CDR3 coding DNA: TGTGCCAGCAGCCTCATTGTGAGGGACTCCTACGAGCAGTACTTC.

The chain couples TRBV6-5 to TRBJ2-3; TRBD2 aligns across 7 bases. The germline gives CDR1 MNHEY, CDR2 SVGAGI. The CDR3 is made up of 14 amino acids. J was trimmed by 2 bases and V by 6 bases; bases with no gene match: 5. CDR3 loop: CASSRTRNTDTQYF. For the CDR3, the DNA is TGTGCCAGCAGCAGGACTAGAAACACAGATACGCAGTATTTT.

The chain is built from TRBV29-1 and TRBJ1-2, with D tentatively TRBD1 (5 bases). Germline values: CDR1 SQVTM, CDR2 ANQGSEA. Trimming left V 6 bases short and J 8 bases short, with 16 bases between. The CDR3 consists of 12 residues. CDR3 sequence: CSVAGTNGGYTF. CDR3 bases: TGCAGCGTGGCCGGGACTAATGGCGGCTACACCTTC.

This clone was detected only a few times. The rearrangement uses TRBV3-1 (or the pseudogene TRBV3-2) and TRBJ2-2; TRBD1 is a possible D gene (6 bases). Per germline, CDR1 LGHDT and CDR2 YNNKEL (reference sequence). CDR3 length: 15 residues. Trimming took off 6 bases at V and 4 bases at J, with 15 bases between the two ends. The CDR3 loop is CASSTGTAGTGELFF. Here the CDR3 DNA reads TGTGCCAGCAGTACAGGGACGGCAGGCACCGGGGAGCTGTTTTTT.

The CDR3 DNA reads TGTGCCAGCGTGATGGCGGGGTCCTACAATGAGCAGTTCTTC. This sequence encodes CASVMAGSYNEQFF. The chain is built from TRBV28 and TRBJ2-1; TRBD2 might be the D (6 bases). The CDR3 is 14 amino acids. V was shortened by 8 bases and J by 1 base, with 12 bases between the two germline ends. Germline V gene sequence: CDR1 MDHEN, CDR2 SYDVKM.

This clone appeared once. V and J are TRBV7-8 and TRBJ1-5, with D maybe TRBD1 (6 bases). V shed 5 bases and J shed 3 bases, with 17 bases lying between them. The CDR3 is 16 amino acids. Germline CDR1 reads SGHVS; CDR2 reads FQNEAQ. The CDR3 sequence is CASSLIPGTPNQPQHF. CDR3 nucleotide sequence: TGTGCCAGCAGCCTAATCCCCGGGACACCCAATCAGCCCCAGCATTTT.

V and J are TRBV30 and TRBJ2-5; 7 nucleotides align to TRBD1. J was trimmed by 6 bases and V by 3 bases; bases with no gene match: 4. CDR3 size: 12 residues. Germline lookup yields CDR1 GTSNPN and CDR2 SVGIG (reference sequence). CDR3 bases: TGTGCCTGGAGCCCAGGGGGACAGACCCAGTACTTC. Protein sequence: CAWSPGGQTQYF.

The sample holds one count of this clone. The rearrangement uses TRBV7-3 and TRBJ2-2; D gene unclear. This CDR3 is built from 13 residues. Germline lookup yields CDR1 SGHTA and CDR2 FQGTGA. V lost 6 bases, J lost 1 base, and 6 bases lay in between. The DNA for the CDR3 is TGTGCCAGCAGGTCAGGGAACACCGGGGAGCTGTTTTTT. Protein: CASRSGNTGELFF.

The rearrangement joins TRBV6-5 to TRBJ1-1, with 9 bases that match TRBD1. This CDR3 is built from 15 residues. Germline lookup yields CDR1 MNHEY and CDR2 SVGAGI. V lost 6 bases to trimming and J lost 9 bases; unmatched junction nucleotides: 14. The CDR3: CASSYASGQGKKAFF. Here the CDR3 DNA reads TGTGCCAGCAGCTATGCAAGTGGACAGGGGAAAAAAGCTTTCTTT.

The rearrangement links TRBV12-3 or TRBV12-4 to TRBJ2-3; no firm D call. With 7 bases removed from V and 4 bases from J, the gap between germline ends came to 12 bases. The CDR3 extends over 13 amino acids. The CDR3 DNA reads TGTGCCAGCAACAAGCTTCGGGCAGATACGCAGTATTTT. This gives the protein CASNKLRADTQYF.

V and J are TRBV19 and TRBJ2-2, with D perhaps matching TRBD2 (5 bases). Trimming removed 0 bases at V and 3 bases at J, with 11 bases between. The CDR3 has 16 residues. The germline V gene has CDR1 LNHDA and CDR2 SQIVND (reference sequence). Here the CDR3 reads CASSIDLGAYTGELFF. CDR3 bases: TGTGCCAGTAGTATAGATCTGGGAGCATACACCGGGGAGCTGTTTTTT. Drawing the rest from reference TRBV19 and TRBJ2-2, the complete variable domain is DGGITQSPKYLFRKEGQNVTLSCEQNLNHDAMYWYRQDPGQGLRLIYYSQIVNDFQKGDIAEGYSVSREKKESFPLTVTSAQKNPTAFYLCASSIDLGAYTGELFFGEGSRLTVL.